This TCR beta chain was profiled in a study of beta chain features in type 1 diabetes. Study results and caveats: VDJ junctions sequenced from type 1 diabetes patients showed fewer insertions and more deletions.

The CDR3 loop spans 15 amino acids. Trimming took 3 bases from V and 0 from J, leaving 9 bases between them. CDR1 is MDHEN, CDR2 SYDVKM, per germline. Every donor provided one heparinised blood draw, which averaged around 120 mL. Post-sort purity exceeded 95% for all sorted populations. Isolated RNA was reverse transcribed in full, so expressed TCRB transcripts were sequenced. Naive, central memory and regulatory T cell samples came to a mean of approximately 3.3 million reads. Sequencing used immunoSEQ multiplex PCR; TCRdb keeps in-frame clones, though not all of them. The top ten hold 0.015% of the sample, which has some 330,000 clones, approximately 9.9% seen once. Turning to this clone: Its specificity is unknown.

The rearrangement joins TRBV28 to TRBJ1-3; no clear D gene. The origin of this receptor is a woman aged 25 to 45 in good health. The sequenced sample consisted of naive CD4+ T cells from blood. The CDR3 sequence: CASSFFPSSGNTIYF. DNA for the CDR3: TGTGCCAGCAGTTTTTTTCCGAGCTCTGGAAACACCATATATTTT.